Listed below are T cell receptor beta chains from one sample, sequenced in a study of blood T cell repertoires in COVID-19. Using immunoSEQ multiplex PCR, the repertoire was profiled, and TCRdb retains in-frame clones only, with some absent. The table has 200,000 or so clones, about 81% seen once. Sequencing used peripheral blood. The receptors come from a man between 25 and 39 years old with active or convalescent COVID-19. CDR3s include the opening cysteine and the closing phenylalanine or tryptophan. A D gene is named only where the DNA matches it firmly. Rows may omit the clone size; those that give it use once, few, many or a size class.

v_gene	j_gene	d_gene	abundance	CDR3nt	CDR3aa
TRBV19	TRBJ1-1	TRBD1	NA	TGTGCCAGTAGTGTCGGACAGGGAATCACTGAAGCTTTCTTT	CASSVGQGITEAFF
TRBV30	TRBJ2-2	NA	NA	TGTGCCTGGACTCTGGGGCAGGGTCGGACCGGGGAGCTGTTTTTT	CAWTLGQGRTGELFF
TRBV6-2/TRBV6-3	TRBJ1-1	TRBD1	NA	TGTGCCAGCAGTCCCGTGACAGGGGGCGCGCGGAGAGCTTTCTTT	CASSPVTGGARRAFF
TRBV7-2	TRBJ1-3	NA	NA	TGTGCCAGCAGCTTATGGTCTGCCTACTCTGGAAACACCATATATTTT	CASSLWSAYSGNTIYF
TRBV27	TRBJ2-1	TRBD1	NA	TGTGCCAGCAGTTTATGGCCCCCGGGACAGGGGAACAATGAGCAGTTCTTC	CASSLWPPGQGNNEQFF
TRBV29-1	TRBJ1-1	TRBD1	NA	TGCAGCGTACATGGGACAGGGGTACTCACTGAAGCTTTCTTT	CSVHGTGVLTEAFF
TRBV29-1	TRBJ1-2	NA	NA	TGCAGCGTTGAGGAGTGGGGCAGGGGTAACTATGGCTACACCTTC	CSVEEWGRGNYGYTF
TRBV5-1	TRBJ1-2	NA	NA	TGCGCCAGCAGCCCCGCCACCGCAGGGAACTATGGCTACACCTTC	CASSPATAGNYGYTF
TRBV9	TRBJ1-5	NA	once	TGTGCCAGCAGCGTAGGAAAGGAGCCCAATCAGCCCCAGCATTTT	CASSVGKEPNQPQHF
TRBV6-2/TRBV6-3	TRBJ2-7	NA	NA	TGTGCCAGCAGTTACCTAGATTACGAGCAGTACTTC	CASSYLDYEQYF
TRBV4-3	TRBJ2-7	NA	NA	TGCGCCAGCAGCCAAGACCGCGAATGGGAGCTATTCGAGCAGTACTTC	CASSQDREWELFEQYF
TRBV7-7	TRBJ2-5	NA	NA	TGTGCTAGCAGCCGCGGGCTCCCGGGGGAGACCCAGTACTTC	CASSRGLPGETQYF
TRBV5-4	TRBJ2-1	TRBD2	NA	TGTGCCAGCAGCTCCATGGCCAGCTCGGGAGGCAATGAGCAGTTCTTC	CASSSMASSGGNEQFF
TRBV11-3	TRBJ2-7	NA	once	TGTGCCAGCAGCTTAGTGCGATCTTCCTACGAGCAGTACTTC	CASSLVRSSYEQYF
TRBV6-5	TRBJ1-6	NA	NA	TGTGCCAGCAGTTTCGGGTATTCACCCCTCCACTTT	CASSFGYSPLHF
TRBV7-9	TRBJ1-6	TRBD1	NA	TGTGCCAGCAGCACCCCATCCGAAGGAAGGGACAGAAGCTCCTATAATTCACCCCTCCACTTT	CASSTPSEGRDRSSYNSPLHF
TRBV3-1/TRBV3-2	TRBJ1-5	NA	NA	TGTGCCAGCAGCCAAGATTTAGGGGGTGGCAATCAGCCCCAGCATTTT	CASSQDLGGGNQPQHF
TRBV28	TRBJ1-5	NA	NA	TGTGCCAGCAGTTTATATGGTCAGGGTAATCAGCCCCAGCATTTT	CASSLYGQGNQPQHF
TRBV2	TRBJ2-2	TRBD2	NA	TGTGCCAGCAGTGAAACACTAGCGGAGAACACCGGGGAGCTGTTTTTT	CASSETLAENTGELFF
TRBV6-5	TRBJ1-1	NA	NA	TGTGCCAGCAGTTCCCGACAGCGGAACACTGAAGCTTTCTTT	CASSSRQRNTEAFF
TRBV6-5	TRBJ1-4	NA	NA	TGTGCCAGCAGTTACGGAGAAAATGAAAAACTGTTTTTT	CASSYGENEKLFF
TRBV4-1	TRBJ1-5	NA	few	TGCGCCAGCAGCCAAGAATTAAGGGGACCCCAGCATTTT	CASSQELRGPQHF
TRBV10-2	TRBJ1-1	NA	NA	TGCGCCAGCAGGGAGGTGCGTCCCACTGAAGCTTTCTTT	CASREVRPTEAFF
TRBV18	TRBJ2-2	NA	NA	TGTGCCAGCTCAAGCCAGAACAGGGTCAGCACCGGGGAGCTGTTTTTT	CASSSQNRVSTGELFF
TRBV19	TRBJ2-1	NA	NA	TGTGCCAGTAGTATGGGCCTAAGCTCCTACAATGAGCAGTTCTTC	CASSMGLSSYNEQFF
TRBV6-2/TRBV6-3	TRBJ1-2	NA	NA	TGTGCCAGCAGTACAAGTACATGGCAGTATGGCTACACCTTC	CASSTSTWQYGYTF
TRBV12-3/TRBV12-4	TRBJ1-1	NA	NA	TGTGCCAGCAGTTACAGGGTTCAGGCTTTCTTT	CASSYRVQAFF
TRBV3-1/TRBV3-2	TRBJ1-2	TRBD1	NA	TGTGCCAGCAGCCAGTTGATTTCGGACAGGGTGGACTATGGCTACACCTTC	CASSQLISDRVDYGYTF
TRBV7-3	TRBJ1-2	TRBD1	NA	TGTGCCAGCAGCTTAGGGACAGGTCCCTATGGCTACACCTTC	CASSLGTGPYGYTF
TRBV5-5	TRBJ1-5	NA	NA	TGTGCCAGCAGCTTGGAGGCGGGGACCGTCAATCAGCCCCAGCATTTT	CASSLEAGTVNQPQHF
TRBV14	TRBJ1-2	TRBD1	NA	TGTGCCAGCAGCCAAGATTGGGGACAGGGCCATGGCTACACCTTC	CASSQDWGQGHGYTF
TRBV19	TRBJ1-1	NA	NA	TGTGCCAGTTCTAAACCGGGAGTTGCGAACACTGAAGCTTTCTTT	CASSKPGVANTEAFF
TRBV28	TRBJ1-5	NA	NA	TGTGCCAGCAGTTTACCGCAGGAGGGCAATCAGCCCCAGCATTTT	CASSLPQEGNQPQHF
TRBV6-1	TRBJ1-2	TRBD1	NA	TGTGCCAGCAGTGAACCGGGACAGGGGTCAAATGGCTACACCTTC	CASSEPGQGSNGYTF
TRBV5-1	TRBJ2-2	TRBD2	NA	TGCGCCAGCAGCGTGGAGGGACTAGCGGGAGGCAGAATCACCGGGGAGCTGTTTTTT	CASSVEGLAGGRITGELFF
TRBV7-2	TRBJ1-4	TRBD1	NA	TGTGCCAGCAGCCGGACAGGGGCGGGTGAAAAACTGTTTTTT	CASSRTGAGEKLFF
TRBV7-3	TRBJ1-4	NA	NA	TGTGCCAGCAGCCCCTCAGGGTTGCCTTTAGGGGGACTGTTTTTT	CASSPSGLPLGGLFF
TRBV19	TRBJ1-6	TRBD1	NA	TGTGCCAGTAGTCTATCGGGGACAGGGGGAACACCCCTCCACTTT	CASSLSGTGGTPLHF
TRBV19	TRBJ2-7	TRBD1	NA	TGTGCCGGCAAGGACAGGGGTCCACCCCTAGCCTACGAGCAGTACTTC	CAGKDRGPPLAYEQYF
TRBV11-2	TRBJ2-2	TRBD1	NA	TGTGCCAGCAGCTTAGATGGGACAGTCAGGGAGCTGTTTTTT	CASSLDGTVRELFF
TRBV28	TRBJ1-2	TRBD1	NA	TGTGCCAGCAGCCTACCGGGACAGCCAAAAACCTATGGCTACACCTTC	CASSLPGQPKTYGYTF
TRBV6-1	TRBJ1-2	NA	NA	TGTGCCAGCAGTGAAGCGATTAGTGGCAGCGGAAAGCGGGGCTACACCTTC	CASSEAISGSGKRGYTF
TRBV4-1	TRBJ2-1	NA	NA	TGCGCCAGCAGCCCGCAGAGCGGAGCGCCCTACAATGAGCAGTTCTTC	CASSPQSGAPYNEQFF
TRBV7-2	TRBJ2-1	TRBD2	NA	TGTGCCAGCAGCTTTGGACTAGCGCAGTTCTTC	CASSFGLAQFF
TRBV19	TRBJ1-2	TRBD1	once	TGTGCCAGTAGTATGAAACAGGGGGGCTATGGCTACACCTTC	CASSMKQGGYGYTF
TRBV5-1	TRBJ2-4	TRBD2	NA	TGCGCCAGCAGCTTACGGACTAGCGGGGAAAACATTCAGTACTTC	CASSLRTSGENIQYF
TRBV19	TRBJ2-7	TRBD1	NA	TGTGCCAGTAGTATAGCTGGACAGGTCCCCGAGCAGTACTTC	CASSIAGQVPEQYF